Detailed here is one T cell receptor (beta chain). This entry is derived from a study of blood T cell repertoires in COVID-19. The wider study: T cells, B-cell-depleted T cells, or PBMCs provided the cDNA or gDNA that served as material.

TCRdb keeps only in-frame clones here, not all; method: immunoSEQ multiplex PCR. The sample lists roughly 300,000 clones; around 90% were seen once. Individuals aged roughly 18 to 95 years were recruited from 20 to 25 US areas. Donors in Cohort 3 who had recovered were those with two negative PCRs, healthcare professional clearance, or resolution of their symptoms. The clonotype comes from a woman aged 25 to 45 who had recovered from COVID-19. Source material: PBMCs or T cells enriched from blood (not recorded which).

DNA for the CDR3: TGTGCCAGCTCACCACCTCCTAGCGGGTTTAACAATGAGCAGTTCTTC. Translated: CASSPPPSGFNNEQFF. The chain couples TRBV18 to TRBJ2-1; 8 positions match TRBD2. The CDR3 runs to 16 residues. The germline gives CDR1 KGHSH, CDR2 LQKENI. Trimming cost V 0 bases and J 5 bases; bases outside gene matches: 6.